The 16 T cell receptor beta chains below were found in one sample sequenced in a study of T cells in Graves' hyperthyroidism and ophthalmopathy. Amplification yielded TCR beta CDR3 regions, with RNA transcripts as the source. The TCR CDR3 first-round RT-PCR relied on the HTBI primer set. TCRdb passed the multiplex PCR reads through MiXCR, listing each CDR3 protein once. The table has 200,000 or so distinct CDR3 sequences, about 15% seen once. The sequenced material came from blood. These receptors were obtained from a woman aged 45-65 years with Graves' hyperthyroidism.

This chain links TRBV12-5 with TRBJ1-5, with 8 bases fitting TRBD1. The CDR3 loop spans 14 amino acids. The V gene end was trimmed by 5 bases and the J gene end by 7 bases; junction bases not matched to a gene: 7. Germline assignment: CDR1 LGHNT and CDR2 FRNRAP. DNA of the CDR3: TGTGCTAGTGGTCAAAGGACAGGGAGGCAGCCCCAGCATTTT. Its protein product is CASGQRTGRQPQHF. The whole variable domain, remainder taken from reference TRBV12-5 and TRBJ1-5, is DARVTQTPRHKVTEMGQEVTMRCQPILGHNTVFWYRQTMMQGLELLAYFRNRAPLDDSGMPKDRFSAEMPDATLATLKIQPSEPRDSAVYFCASGQRTGRQPQHFGDGTRLSIL.

This clonotype was observed a handful of times. The J gene is TRBJ1-4, the V gene TRBV7-8, with a weak D call TRBD1 (6 bases). Germline CDR1 and CDR2: SGHVS and FQNEAQ. CDR3 length equals 15 residues. Trimming removed 2 bases at V and 7 bases at J, with 14 bases between. CDR3 amino acids: CASSLLRGMGEKLFF. CDR3 sequence (DNA): TGTGCCAGCAGCTTATTAAGGGGGATGGGTGAAAAACTGTTTTTT.

This clonotype was recorded at least ten times. J is TRBJ2-3 and V is TRBV19; D is unresolved. With 5 bases removed from V and 3 bases from J, the gap between germline ends came to 15 bases. Germline V gene sequence: CDR1 LNHDA, CDR2 SQIVND (reference sequence). This CDR3 has 15 residues. CDR3 region: CASSRASKGTDTQYF. The CDR3, as DNA: TGTGCCAGTAGTCGGGCCTCGAAAGGTACAGATACGCAGTATTTT. The complete variable domain, with remaining parts taken from reference TRBV19 and TRBJ2-3, reads DGGITQSPKYLFRKEGQNVTLSCEQNLNHDAMYWYRQDPGQGLRLIYYSQIVNDFQKGDIAEGYSVSREKKESFPLTVTSAQKNPTAFYLCASSRASKGTDTQYFGPGTRLTVL.

This clonotype was observed at least ten times. The V and J genes are TRBV12-3 or TRBV12-4 and TRBJ2-5, with 7 nucleotides matching TRBD1. J gave up 1 base and V 5 bases, and 4 bases lay outside the gene matches. CDR3 length: 14 residues. CDR3: CASSDRVRQETQYF. In DNA form, the CDR3 reads TGTGCCAGCAGTGACAGGGTCCGCCAAGAGACCCAGTACTTC.

This clonotype has a count of ten or more. The chain carries TRBV20-1 and TRBJ2-7, with D unresolved. CDR1 and CDR2 from the germline V gene are DFQATT and SNEGSKA (reference sequence). The CDR3 has 14 amino acids. V lost 0 bases, J lost 4 bases, and 13 bases lay in between. DNA for the CDR3: TGCAGTGCTAGAGATTACTCCTCCCCGTACGAGCAGTACTTC. Its translation is CSARDYSSPYEQYF.

The chain recombines TRBV10-3 with TRBJ2-1, with unresolved D. Germline CDR1 ENHRY, CDR2 SYGVKD. The V end was cut by 5 bases, the J end by 9 bases, with 11 bases between. The CDR3 runs to 12 residues. The CDR3 bases are TGTGCCATCAGTCAGAAGGTAACTGAGCAGTTCTTC. It is translated as CAISQKVTEQFF.

There are many counts of this clonotype. CDR3 DNA sequence: TGTGCCAGCAGCTTAAGTCAGGACCTTGCAAATACGCAGTATTTT. As protein: CASSLSQDLANTQYF. V and J are TRBV11-1 and TRBJ2-3, with D hard to call. This CDR3 region has 15 residues. The ends were cut back, 2 bases at V and 7 bases at J, with 16 bases in the middle. Germline V gene lookup returns CDR1 SGHAT and CDR2 FQDESV (reference sequence).

This clonotype was picked up many times. The chain has TRBV27 and TRBJ1-2; a weak D match, TRBD1 (5 bases). The CDR3 is made up of 12 amino acids. Germline-derived CDR1 and CDR2 are MNHEY and SMNVEV (reference sequence). V was cut by 9 bases and J by 10 bases, with 18 bases left in between. CDR3 nucleotide sequence: TGTGCCAGTCCGGGGCCCGGGATTGACTACACCTTC. It specifies CASPGPGIDYTF.

This clonotype was observed at least ten times. The V and J genes are TRBV7-6 and TRBJ1-1; the D gene is possibly TRBD1 (6 bases). Trimming removed 0 bases at V and 7 bases at J, with 9 bases between. This CDR3 is built from 13 residues. Germline V lookup: CDR1 SGHVS, CDR2 FNYEAQ. CDR3 region: CASSLAAGDEAFF. CDR3 coding DNA: TGTGCCAGCAGCTTAGCGGCAGGGGATGAAGCTTTCTTT.

This clonotype was observed many times. CDR3 region: CASSENNSPLHF. As DNA, the CDR3 is TGTGCCAGCAGTGAGAACAATTCACCCCTCCACTTT. The rearrangement uses TRBV6-1 and TRBJ1-6; D call uncertain. The CDR3 runs to 12 residues. CDR1 is MNHNS and CDR2 is SASEGT in the germline V gene. Trimming shortened V by 3 bases and J by 7 bases, and 4 bases separated the two germline ends.

V gene TRBV19 combines with J gene TRBJ2-7, with TRBD2 identical over 7 bases. The J segment lost 7 bases and the V segment lost 1 base, leaving 7 bases of the junction unmatched. CDR3 size: 14 residues. Germline V CDR1 and CDR2: LNHDA, SQIVND (reference sequence). For the CDR3, the DNA is TGTGCCAGTAGTATAGGCCTGGGGGAGGGGGAGCAGTACTTC. This sequence encodes CASSIGLGEGEQYF. Using reference TRBV19 and TRBJ2-7 for the parts outside the CDR3, the full variable domain is DGGITQSPKYLFRKEGQNVTLSCEQNLNHDAMYWYRQDPGQGLRLIYYSQIVNDFQKGDIAEGYSVSREKKESFPLTVTSAQKNPTAFYLCASSIGLGEGEQYFGPGTRLTVT.

The rearrangement joins TRBV9 to TRBJ2-7, with D perhaps TRBD1 or TRBD2 (6 bases each). The CDR3 contains 15 residues. The V end was cut by 4 bases, the J end by 7 bases, with 21 bases between. In germline, CDR1 is SGDLS, CDR2 YYNGEE. The CDR3 coding sequence is TGTGCCAGCAGCACCCCGGGGGCAGGGCGTGGGGAGCAGTACTTC. It codes for CASSTPGAGRGEQYF.

This clonotype was observed a few times. The chain has TRBV5-4 and TRBJ1-1, with 7 bases fitting TRBD1. Trimming at V came to 0 bases and at J to 2 bases, leaving 7 bases not matched to a gene. Germline-derived CDR1 and CDR2 are SGHNT and YYREEE (reference sequence). The CDR3 loop spans 16 amino acids. The CDR3: CASSLAGQQLNTEAFF. For the CDR3, the DNA is TGTGCCAGCAGCTTGGCGGGACAGCAACTTAACACTGAAGCTTTCTTT.

The V gene is TRBV2, the J gene TRBJ1-4; D is ambiguous. There are 11 residues in the CDR3. Per the germline V gene, CDR1 is SNHLY and CDR2 is FYNNEI. The germline V and J ends were trimmed by 3 bases and 10 bases, with 6 bases remaining between them. CDR3 in amino acids: CASSDTVKLFF. In nucleotides, the CDR3 is TGTGCCAGCAGTGATACAGTAAAACTGTTTTTT.

This chain's CDR3 is CASSDKGWGQPQHF. As DNA, the CDR3 is TGTGCCAGCAGTGATAAAGGGTGGGGTCAGCCCCAGCATTTT. The V gene is TRBV6-1, the J gene TRBJ1-5; no clear D. V was trimmed by 3 bases and J by 6 bases, leaving 12 bases between them. The CDR3 loop spans 14 amino acids. CDR1 and CDR2 (germline): MNHNS, SASEGT.

This clonotype was picked up many times. V usage is TRBV30 and J usage is TRBJ1-1, with D possibly TRBD1 on 5 matching bases. The V and J ends lost 2 bases and 6 bases respectively, with 16 bases between them. The CDR3 has 14 residues. Germline V gives CDR1 GTSNPN, CDR2 SVGIG (reference sequence). The CDR3 sequence: CAWSLKEGWAEAFF. DNA for the CDR3: TGTGCCTGGAGTCTCAAGGAGGGGTGGGCTGAAGCTTTCTTT.